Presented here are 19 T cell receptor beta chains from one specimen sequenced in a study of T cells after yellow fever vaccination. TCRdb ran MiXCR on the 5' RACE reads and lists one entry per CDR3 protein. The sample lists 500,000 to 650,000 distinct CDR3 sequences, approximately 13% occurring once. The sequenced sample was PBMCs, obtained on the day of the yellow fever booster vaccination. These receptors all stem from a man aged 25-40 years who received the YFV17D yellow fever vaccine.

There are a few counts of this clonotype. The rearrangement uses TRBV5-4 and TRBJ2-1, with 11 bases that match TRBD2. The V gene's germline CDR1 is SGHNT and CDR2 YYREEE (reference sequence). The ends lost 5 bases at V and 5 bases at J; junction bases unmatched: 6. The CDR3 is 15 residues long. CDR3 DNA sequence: TGTGCCAGCAGGCCCGGGACTAGCGGACACAATGAGCAGTTCTTC. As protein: CASRPGTSGHNEQFF.

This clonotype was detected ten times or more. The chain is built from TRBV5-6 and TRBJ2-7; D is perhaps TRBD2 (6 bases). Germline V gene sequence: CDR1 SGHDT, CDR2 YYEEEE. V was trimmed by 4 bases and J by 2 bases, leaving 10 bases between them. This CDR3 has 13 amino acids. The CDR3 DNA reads TGTGCCAGCAGCCCAGGGAGGACCTACGAGCAGTACTTC. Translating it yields CASSPGRTYEQYF.

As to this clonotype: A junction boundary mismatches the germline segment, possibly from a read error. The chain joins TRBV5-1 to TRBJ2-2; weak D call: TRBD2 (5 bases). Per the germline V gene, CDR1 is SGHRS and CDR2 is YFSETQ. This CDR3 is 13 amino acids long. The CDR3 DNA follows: TGCGCCACCAGCTTGGAGGCGGACGGGGAGCTGTTTTTT. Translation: CATSLEADGELFF.

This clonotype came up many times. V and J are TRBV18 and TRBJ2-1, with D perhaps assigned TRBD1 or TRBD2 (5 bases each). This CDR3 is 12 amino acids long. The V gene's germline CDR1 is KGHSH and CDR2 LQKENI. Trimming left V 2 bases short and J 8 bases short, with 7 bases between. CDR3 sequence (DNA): TGTGCCAGCTCACCAGTGGGGGATGAGCAGTTCTTC. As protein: CASSPVGDEQFF.

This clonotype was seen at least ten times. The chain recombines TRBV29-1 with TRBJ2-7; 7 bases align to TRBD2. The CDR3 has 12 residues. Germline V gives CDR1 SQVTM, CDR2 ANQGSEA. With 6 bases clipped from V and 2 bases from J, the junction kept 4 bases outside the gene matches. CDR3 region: CSVLALTYEQYF. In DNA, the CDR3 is TGCAGCGTACTAGCGCTTACCTACGAGCAGTACTTC.

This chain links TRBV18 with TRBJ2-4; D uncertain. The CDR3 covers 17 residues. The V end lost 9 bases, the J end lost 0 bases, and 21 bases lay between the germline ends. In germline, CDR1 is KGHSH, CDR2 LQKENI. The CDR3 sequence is CASAPGPLILAKNIQYF. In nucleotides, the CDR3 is TGTGCCAGTGCGCCCGGACCCCTGATACTAGCCAAAAACATTCAGTACTTC.

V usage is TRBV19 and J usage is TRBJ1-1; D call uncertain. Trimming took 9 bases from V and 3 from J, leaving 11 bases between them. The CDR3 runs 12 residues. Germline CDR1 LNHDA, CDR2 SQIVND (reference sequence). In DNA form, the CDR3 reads TGTGCCAGCCACGGTAGCTACACTGAAGCTTTCTTT. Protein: CASHGSYTEAFF.

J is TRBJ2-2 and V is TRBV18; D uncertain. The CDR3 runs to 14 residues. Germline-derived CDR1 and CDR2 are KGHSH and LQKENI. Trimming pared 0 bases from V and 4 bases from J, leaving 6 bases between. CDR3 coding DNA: TGTGCCAGCTCACCACCGTCGAGCACCGGGGAGCTGTTTTTT. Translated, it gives CASSPPSSTGELFF.

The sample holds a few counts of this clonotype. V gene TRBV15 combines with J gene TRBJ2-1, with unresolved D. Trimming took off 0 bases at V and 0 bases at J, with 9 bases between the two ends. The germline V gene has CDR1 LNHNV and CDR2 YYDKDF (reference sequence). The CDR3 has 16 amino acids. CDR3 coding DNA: TGTGCCACCAGCAGAGACCAGGCCCCCTCCTACAATGAGCAGTTCTTC. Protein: CATSRDQAPSYNEQFF.

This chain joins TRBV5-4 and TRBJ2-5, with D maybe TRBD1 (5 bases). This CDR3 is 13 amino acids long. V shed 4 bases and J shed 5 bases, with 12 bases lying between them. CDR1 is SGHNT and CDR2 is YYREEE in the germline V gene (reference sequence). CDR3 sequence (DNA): TGTGCCAGCAGCCCGTCACCAGGGGAGACCCAGTACTTC. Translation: CASSPSPGETQYF.

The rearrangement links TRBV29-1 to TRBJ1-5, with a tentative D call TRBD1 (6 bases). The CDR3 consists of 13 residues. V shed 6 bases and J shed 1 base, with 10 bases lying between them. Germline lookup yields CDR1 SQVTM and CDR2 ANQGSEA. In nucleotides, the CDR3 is TGCAGCGTGATTACAGGGAGCAATCAGCCCCAGCATTTT. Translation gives CSVITGSNQPQHF.

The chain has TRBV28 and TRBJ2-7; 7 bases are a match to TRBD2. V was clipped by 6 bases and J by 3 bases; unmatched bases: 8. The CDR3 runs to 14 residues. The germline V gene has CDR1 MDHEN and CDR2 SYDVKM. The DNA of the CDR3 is TGTGCCAGCAGCCCCCCTAGCGGACTCTACGAGCAGTACTTC. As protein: CASSPPSGLYEQYF.

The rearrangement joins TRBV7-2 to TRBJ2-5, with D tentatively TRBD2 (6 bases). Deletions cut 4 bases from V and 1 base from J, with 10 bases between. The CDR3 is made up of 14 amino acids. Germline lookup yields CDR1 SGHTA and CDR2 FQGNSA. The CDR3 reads CASSYRGIQETQYF. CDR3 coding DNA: TGTGCCAGCAGCTACCGGGGGATCCAAGAGACCCAGTACTTC.

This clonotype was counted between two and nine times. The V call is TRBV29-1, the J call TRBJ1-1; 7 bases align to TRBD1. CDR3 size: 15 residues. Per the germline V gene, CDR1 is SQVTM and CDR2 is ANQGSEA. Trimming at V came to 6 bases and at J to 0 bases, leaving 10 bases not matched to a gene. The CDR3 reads CSVTGQLLMNTEAFF. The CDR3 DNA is TGCAGCGTAACGGGACAGCTTCTAATGAACACTGAAGCTTTCTTT.

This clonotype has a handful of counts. CDR3 amino acids: CATSTGITEAFF. CDR3 nucleotide sequence: TGTGCCACCAGCACGGGGATCACTGAAGCTTTCTTT. This chain connects TRBV15 to TRBJ1-1; D remains ambiguous. V lost 4 bases to trimming and J lost 4 bases, with 7 bases between them. Germline CDR1 reads LNHNV; CDR2 reads YYDKDF (reference sequence). This CDR3 spans 12 amino acids.

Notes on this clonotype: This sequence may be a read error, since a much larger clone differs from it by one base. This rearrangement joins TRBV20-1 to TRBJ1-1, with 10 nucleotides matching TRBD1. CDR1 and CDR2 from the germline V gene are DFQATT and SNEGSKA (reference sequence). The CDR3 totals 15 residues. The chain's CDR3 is CCARVGTGVITEAFF. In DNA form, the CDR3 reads TGCTGTGCTAGAGTCGGGACAGGGGTTATCACTGAAGCTTTCTTT.

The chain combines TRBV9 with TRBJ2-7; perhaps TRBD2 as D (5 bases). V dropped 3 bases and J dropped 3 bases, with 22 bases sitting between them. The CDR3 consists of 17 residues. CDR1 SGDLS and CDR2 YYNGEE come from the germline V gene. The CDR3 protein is CASSGGWKRLLFYEQYF. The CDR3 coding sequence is TGTGCCAGCAGCGGAGGGTGGAAGCGGCTCCTTTTCTACGAGCAGTACTTC.

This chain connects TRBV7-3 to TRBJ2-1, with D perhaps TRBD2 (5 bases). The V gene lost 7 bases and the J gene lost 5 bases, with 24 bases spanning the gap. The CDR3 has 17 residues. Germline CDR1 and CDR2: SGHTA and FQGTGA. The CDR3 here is CASTPRISALGNNEQFF. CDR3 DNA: TGTGCCAGCACCCCCCGGATTAGCGCCCTGGGGAACAATGAGCAGTTCTTC.

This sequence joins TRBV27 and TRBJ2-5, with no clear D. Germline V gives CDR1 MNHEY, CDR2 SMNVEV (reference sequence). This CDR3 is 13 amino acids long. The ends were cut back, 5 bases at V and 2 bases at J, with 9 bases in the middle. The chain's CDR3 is CASSHHPQETQYF. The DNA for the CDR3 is TGTGCCAGCAGTCACCATCCTCAAGAGACCCAGTACTTC.